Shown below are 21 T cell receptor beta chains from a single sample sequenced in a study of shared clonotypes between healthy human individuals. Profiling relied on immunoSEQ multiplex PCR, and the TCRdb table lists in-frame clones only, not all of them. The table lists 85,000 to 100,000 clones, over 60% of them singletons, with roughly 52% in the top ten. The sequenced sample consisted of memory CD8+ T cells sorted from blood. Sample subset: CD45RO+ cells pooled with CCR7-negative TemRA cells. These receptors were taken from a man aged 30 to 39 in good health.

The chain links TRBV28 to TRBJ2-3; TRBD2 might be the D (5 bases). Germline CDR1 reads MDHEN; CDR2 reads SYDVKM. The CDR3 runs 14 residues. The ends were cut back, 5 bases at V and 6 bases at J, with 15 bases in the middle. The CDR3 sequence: CASSQSGSRDTQYF. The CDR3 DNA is TGTGCCAGCAGTCAAAGCGGAAGTCGTGATACGCAGTATTTT.

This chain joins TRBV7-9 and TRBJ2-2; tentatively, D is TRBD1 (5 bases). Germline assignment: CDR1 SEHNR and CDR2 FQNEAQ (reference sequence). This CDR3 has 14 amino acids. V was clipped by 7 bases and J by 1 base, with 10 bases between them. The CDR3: CASTATGNTGELFF. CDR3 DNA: TGTGCCAGCACCGCAACAGGGAACACCGGGGAGCTGTTTTTT.

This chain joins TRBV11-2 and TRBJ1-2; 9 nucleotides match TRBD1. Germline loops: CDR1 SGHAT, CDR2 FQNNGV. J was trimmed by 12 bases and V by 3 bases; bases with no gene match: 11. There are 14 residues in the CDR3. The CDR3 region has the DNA TGTGCCAGCAGCTTCTCCGGGACAGGGATTGTCAACACCTTC. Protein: CASSFSGTGIVNTF.

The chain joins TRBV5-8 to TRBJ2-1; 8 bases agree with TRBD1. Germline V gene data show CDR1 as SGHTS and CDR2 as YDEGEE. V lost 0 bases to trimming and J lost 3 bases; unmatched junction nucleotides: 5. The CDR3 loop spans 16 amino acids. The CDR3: CASSLGTGGFYNEQFF. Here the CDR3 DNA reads TGTGCCAGCAGCTTGGGTACAGGGGGATTCTACAATGAGCAGTTCTTC.

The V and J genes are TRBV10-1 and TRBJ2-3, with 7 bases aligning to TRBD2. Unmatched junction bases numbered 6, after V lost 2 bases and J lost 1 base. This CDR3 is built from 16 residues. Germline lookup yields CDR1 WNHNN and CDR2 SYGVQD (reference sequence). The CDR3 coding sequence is TGCGCCAGCAGTGAGAAGGCTAGCGGACGCACAGATACGCAGTATTTT. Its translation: CASSEKASGRTDTQYF.

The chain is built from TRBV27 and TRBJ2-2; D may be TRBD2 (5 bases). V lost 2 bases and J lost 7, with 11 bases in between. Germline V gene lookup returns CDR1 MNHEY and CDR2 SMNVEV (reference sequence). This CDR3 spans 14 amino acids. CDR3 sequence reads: CASSLALTSGELFF. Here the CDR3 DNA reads TGTGCCAGCAGTTTAGCCCTTACTAGCGGGGAGCTGTTTTTT.

The CDR3 DNA follows: TGTGCCAGCAGCGCTCTAGCGGGAGTCCACAATGAGCAGTTCTTC. It translates to CASSALAGVHNEQFF. This sequence joins TRBV11-3 and TRBJ2-1; 10 nucleotides line up with TRBD2. In germline, CDR1 is SGHNT, CDR2 YENEEA. The CDR3 runs to 15 residues. After removal of 5 bases from V and 5 bases from J, the junction contained 6 bases not matched to a gene.

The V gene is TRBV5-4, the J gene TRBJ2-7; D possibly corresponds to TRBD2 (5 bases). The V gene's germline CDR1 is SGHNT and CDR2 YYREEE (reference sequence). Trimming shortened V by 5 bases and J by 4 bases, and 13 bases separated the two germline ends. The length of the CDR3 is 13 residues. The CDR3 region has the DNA TGTGCCAGCAGATTCGTATCGGGGTACGAGCAGTACTTC. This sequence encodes CASRFVSGYEQYF. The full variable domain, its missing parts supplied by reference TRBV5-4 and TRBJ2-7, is ETGVTQSPTHLIKTRGQQVTLRCSSQSGHNTVSWYQQALGQGPQFIFQYYREEENGRGNFPPRFSGLQFPNYSSELNVNALELDDSALYLCASRFVSGYEQYFGPGTRLTVT.

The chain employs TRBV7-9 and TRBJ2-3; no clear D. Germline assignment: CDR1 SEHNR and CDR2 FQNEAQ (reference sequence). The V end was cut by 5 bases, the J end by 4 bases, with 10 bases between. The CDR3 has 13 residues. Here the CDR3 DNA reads TGTGCCAGCAGCGTCCCCTACGCAGATACGCAGTATTTT. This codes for CASSVPYADTQYF. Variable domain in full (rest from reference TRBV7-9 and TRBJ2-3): DTGVSQNPRHKITKRGQNVTFRCDPISEHNRLYWYRQTLGQGPEFLTYFQNEAQLEKSRLLSDRFSAERPKGSFSTLEIQRTEQGDSAMYLCASSVPYADTQYFGPGTRLTVL.

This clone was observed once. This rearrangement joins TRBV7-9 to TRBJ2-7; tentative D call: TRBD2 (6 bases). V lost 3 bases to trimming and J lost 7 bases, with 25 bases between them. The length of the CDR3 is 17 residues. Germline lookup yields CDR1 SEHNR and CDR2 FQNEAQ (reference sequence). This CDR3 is CASSFSWGERPSREQYF. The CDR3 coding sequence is TGTGCCAGCAGCTTTAGTTGGGGGGAACGCCCGTCGAGAGAGCAGTACTTC.

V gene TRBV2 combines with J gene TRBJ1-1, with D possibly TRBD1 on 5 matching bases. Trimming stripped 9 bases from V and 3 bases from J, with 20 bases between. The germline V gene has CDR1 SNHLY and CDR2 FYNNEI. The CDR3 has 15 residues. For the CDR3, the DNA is TGTGCCAGTTACAGGACGCTACTTGCGGACACTGAAGCTTTCTTT. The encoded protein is CASYRTLLADTEAFF.

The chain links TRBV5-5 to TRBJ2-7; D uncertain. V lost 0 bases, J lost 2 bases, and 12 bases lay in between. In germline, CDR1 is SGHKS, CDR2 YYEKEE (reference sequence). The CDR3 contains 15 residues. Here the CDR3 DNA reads TGTGCCAGCAGCTTGGCTCGAAGAGGAACCTACGAGCAGTACTTC. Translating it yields CASSLARRGTYEQYF.

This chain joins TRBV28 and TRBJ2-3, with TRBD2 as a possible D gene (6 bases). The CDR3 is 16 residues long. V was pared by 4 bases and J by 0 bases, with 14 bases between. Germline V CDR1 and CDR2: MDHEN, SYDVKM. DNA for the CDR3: TGTGCCAGCAGTTGGCACCATAGCGGTAGCACAGATACGCAGTATTTT. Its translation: CASSWHHSGSTDTQYF.

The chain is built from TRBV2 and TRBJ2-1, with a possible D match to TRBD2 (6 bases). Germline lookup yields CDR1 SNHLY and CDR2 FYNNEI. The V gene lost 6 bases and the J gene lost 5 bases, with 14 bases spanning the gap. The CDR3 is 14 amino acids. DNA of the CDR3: TGTGCCAGCAGGTTGGGACTGCAAAACAATGAGCAGTTCTTC. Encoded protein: CASRLGLQNNEQFF.

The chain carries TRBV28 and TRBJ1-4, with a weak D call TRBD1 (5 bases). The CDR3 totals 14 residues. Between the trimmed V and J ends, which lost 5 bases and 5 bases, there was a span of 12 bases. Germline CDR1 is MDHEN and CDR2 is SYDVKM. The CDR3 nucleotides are TGTGCCAGCAGTCGGGAGGGACTCAATGAAAAACTGTTTTTT. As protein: CASSREGLNEKLFF.

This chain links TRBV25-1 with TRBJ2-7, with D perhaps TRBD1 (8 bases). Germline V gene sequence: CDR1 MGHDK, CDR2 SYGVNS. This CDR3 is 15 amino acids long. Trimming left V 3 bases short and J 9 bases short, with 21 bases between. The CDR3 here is CASSDTPGQASGQYF. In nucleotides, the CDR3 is TGTGCCAGCAGTGATACTCCGGGACAGGCTAGCGGGCAGTACTTC.

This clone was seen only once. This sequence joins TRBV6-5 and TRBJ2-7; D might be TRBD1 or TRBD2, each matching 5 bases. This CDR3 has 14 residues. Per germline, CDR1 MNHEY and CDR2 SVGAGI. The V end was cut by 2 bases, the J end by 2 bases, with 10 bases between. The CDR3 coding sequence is TGTGCCAGCAGTTACGGGTCGGGGCCCTACGAGCAGTACTTC. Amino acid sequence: CASSYGSGPYEQYF.

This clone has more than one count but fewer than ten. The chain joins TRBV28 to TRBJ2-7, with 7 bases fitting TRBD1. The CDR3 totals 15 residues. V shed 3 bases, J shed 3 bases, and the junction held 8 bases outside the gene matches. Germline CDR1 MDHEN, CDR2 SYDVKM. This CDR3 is CASSFQFTGVYEQYF. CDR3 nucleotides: TGTGCCAGCAGTTTTCAGTTTACAGGGGTCTACGAGCAGTACTTC. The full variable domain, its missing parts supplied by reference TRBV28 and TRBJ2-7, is DVKVTQSSRYLVKRTGEKVFLECVQDMDHENMFWYRQDPGLGLRLIYFSYDVKMKEKGDIPEGYSVSREKKERFSLILESASTNQTSMYLCASSFQFTGVYEQYFGPGTRLTVT.

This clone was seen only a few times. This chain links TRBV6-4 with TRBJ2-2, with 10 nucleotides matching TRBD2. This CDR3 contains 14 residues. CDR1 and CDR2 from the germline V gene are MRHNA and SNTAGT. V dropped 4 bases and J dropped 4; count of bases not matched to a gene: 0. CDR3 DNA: TGTGCCAGCAGTGCTAGCGGGAGCACCGGGGAGCTGTTTTTT. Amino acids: CASSASGSTGELFF.

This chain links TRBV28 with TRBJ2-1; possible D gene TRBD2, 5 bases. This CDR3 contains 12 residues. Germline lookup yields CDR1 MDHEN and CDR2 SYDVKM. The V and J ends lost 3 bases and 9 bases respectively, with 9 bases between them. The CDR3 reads CASSLGVGEQFF. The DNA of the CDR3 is TGTGCCAGCAGTTTGGGAGTCGGTGAGCAGTTCTTC.

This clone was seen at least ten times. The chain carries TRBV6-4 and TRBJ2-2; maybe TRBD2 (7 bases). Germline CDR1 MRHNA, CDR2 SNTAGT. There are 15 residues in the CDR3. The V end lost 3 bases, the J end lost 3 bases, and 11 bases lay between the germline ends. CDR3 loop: CASSEGAGDTGELFF. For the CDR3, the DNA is TGTGCCAGCAGTGAGGGGGCGGGAGACACCGGGGAGCTGTTTTTT.